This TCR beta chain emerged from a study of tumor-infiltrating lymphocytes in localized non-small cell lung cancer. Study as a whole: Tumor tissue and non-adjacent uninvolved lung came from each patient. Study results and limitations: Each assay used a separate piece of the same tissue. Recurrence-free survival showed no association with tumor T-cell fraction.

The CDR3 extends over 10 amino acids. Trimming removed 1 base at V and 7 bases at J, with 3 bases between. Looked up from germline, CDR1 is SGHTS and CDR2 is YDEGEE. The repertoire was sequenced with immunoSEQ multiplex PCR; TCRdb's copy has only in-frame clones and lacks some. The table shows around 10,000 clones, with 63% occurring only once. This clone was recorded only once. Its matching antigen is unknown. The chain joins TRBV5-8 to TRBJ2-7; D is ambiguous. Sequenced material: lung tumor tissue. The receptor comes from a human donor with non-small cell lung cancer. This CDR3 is CASSLREQYF. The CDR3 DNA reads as TGTGCCAGCAGCTTGCGAGAGCAGTACTTC.